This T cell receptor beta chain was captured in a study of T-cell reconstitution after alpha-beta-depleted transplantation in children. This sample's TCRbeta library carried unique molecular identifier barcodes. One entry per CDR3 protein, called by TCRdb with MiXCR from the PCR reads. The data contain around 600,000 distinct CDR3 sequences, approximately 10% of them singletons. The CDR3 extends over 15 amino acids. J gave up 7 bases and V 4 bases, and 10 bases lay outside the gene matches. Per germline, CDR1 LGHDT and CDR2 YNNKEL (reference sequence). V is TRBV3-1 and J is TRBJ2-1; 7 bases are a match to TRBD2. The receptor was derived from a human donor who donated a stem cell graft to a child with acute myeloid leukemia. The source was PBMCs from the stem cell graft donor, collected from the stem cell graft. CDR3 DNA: TGTGCCAGCAGCCCGACTAGCATGGGTAGAAATGAGCAGTTCTTC. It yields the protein CASSPTSMGRNEQFF.